This passage covers 20 T cell receptor beta chains from one sample sequenced in a study of tumor-infiltrating lymphocytes in primary liver carcinoma. From approximately 550 ng of total RNA, TCR beta-specific cDNA was reverse-transcribed using a constant-region primer. Three rounds of nested multiplex PCR with slightly modified ARM-PCR produced TCR beta libraries. Use of TRBV1-TRBV30 forward primers with a C-beta reverse primer characterized the first two PCR rounds, which lasted around 9 cycles each. From the multiplex PCR reads, TCRdb called clonotypes with MiXCR, one entry per CDR3 protein. Among approximately 30,000 distinct CDR3 sequences listed, around 78% were seen once. Co-extraction of both nucleic acids (RNA and DNA) used about 20-33 mg of unsorted bulk tissue. The sequencing sample was made of liver tumor tissue from sampling region 5. Subset noted: tumor region T5, tumor centre. Source of these receptors: a man aged 35 to 55 with primary liver carcinoma and hepatitis B virus infection.

This clonotype was found many times. This chain joins TRBV28 and TRBJ2-5; D gene unclear. The V gene's germline CDR1 is MDHEN and CDR2 SYDVKM. Trimming took off 6 bases at V and 5 bases at J, with 10 bases between the two ends. The CDR3 consists of 12 residues. CDR3: CASRGLGETQYF. The CDR3 DNA is TGTGCCAGCAGGGGATTAGGGGAGACCCAGTACTTC.

The chain uses TRBV11-2 and TRBJ2-5; possibly TRBD2 for D (5 bases). The V and J ends lost 1 base and 5 bases respectively, with 23 bases between them. Germline CDR1 SGHAT, CDR2 FQNNGV. The CDR3 length is 18 residues. The CDR3 region has the DNA TGTGCCAGCAGCTTAGCGAGGCTAGCCCCGGGAAAAAATGAGACCCAGTACTTC. Encoded protein: CASSLARLAPGKNETQYF.

The chain recombines TRBV12-3 or TRBV12-4 with TRBJ2-7; D is possibly TRBD1 (6 bases). The V gene lost 5 bases and the J gene lost 5 bases, with 19 bases spanning the gap. The CDR3 consists of 15 residues. The CDR3 bases are TGTGCCAGCAGTATGGGGATAAGGGGGTCCAACGAGCAGTACTTC. Translation: CASSMGIRGSNEQYF.

Turning to this clonotype: A clone one base away is much larger, so this may be a read error. The chain has TRBV28 and TRBJ1-1; no firm D call. Germline loops: CDR1 MDHEN, CDR2 SYDVKM. V lost 7 bases, J lost 0 bases, and 18 bases lay in between. This CDR3 is built from 16 residues. The CDR3 loop reads CASNSTFHGVNTEAFF. CDR3 nucleotide sequence: TGTGCCAGCAATTCCACTTTCCATGGGGTGAACACTGAAGCTTTCTTT.

This clonotype was seen a single time. Compared with germline, one end of the junction differs, possibly owing to a read error. This chain links TRBV12-3 or TRBV12-4 with TRBJ2-7; 11 positions agree with TRBD1. The CDR3 length is 15 residues. Here the CDR3 DNA reads TGTGCCAGCAGTATGGGGACAGGGGGGTCCTATGGGCAGTACTTT. Translation gives CASSMGTGGSYGQYF.

CDR3 residues: CASRPDGISYEQYF. The CDR3 DNA is TGTGCCAGCAGACCGGACGGTATATCATACGAGCAGTACTTC. This chain connects TRBV3-1 to TRBJ2-7; D is unresolved. V was clipped by 6 bases and J by 4 bases, with 16 bases between them. There are 14 residues in the CDR3. Germline V lookup: CDR1 LGHDT, CDR2 YNNKEL (reference sequence).

This clonotype was observed a handful of times. Compared with germline, one end of the junction differs, possibly owing to a read error. V is TRBV11-2 and J is TRBJ2-2; TRBD2 is a possible D gene (7 bases). Germline loops: CDR1 SGHAT, CDR2 FQNNGV. This CDR3 comprises 13 residues. The chain's CDR3 is CACSLTDTGGLSF. For the CDR3, the DNA is TGTGCCTGCAGCTTGACGGACACCGGGGGGCTGTCTTTT.

As regards this clonotype: The junction and the germline gene differ at one end; a read error may be behind it. The J gene is TRBJ2-3, the V gene TRBV14; 13 bases are shared with TRBD2. The germline V gene encodes CDR1 SGHDN and CDR2 FVKESK. The CDR3 consists of 19 residues. The DNA of the CDR3 is TGTACCAGCAGCCGACCGAGACTAGCGGGAGGTAGTATGACAGATACACAGTATTTT. Amino acids: CTSSRPRLAGGSMTDTQYF.

On this clonotype: At one end the junction does not follow the germline gene, possibly because of a read error. V is TRBV11-2 and J is TRBJ2-5, with D hard to call. Germline CDR1 and CDR2: SGHAT and FQNNGV. The CDR3 sequence is 13 residues long. CDR3 nucleotides: TGTGCCAGCAGCTTAGCTGTGGAAGAGACCCATTACTTC. It codes for CASSLAVEETHYF.

With regard to this clonotype: This likely comes from a read error, as the CDR3 has no conserved phenylalanine or tryptophan at its end. This chain links TRBV11-3 with TRBJ2-1, with D possibly matching TRBD2 (6 bases). V was cut by 11 bases and J by 13 bases, with 24 bases left in between. CDR3 length: 13 residues. The germline V gene encodes CDR1 SGHNT and CDR2 YENEEA. The CDR3 reads CAGIVAGSGDQFV. The CDR3 DNA reads as TGTGCCGGCATCGTCGCGGGGTCAGGTGATCAGTTCGTC.

This clonotype was counted between two and nine times. A read error may produce the germline difference seen at one junction end. This chain links TRBV4-1 with TRBJ1-6; D perhaps matches TRBD1 (5 bases). This CDR3 is built from 16 residues. Germline V lookup: CDR1 MGHRA, CDR2 YSYEKL. The CDR3 loop reads CASSHHLHGADSPLHF. The CDR3 DNA reads as TGTGCCAGCAGCCACCACCTACATGGGGCGGATTCACCCCTCCACTTC.

Turning to this clonotype: Sequence at one end of the junction differs from germline and may be a read error. The rearrangement joins TRBV5-5 to TRBJ2-1; no firm D call. The CDR3 is made up of 15 amino acids. Germline CDR1 reads SGHKS; CDR2 reads YYEKEE (reference sequence). The DNA of the CDR3 is TGTGCCAGCAGCCTTGACTTTCCCCCGTACAATGAGCACTTCTTC. Protein sequence: CASSLDFPPYNEHFF.

J is TRBJ2-1 and V is TRBV10-1; 9 positions match TRBD2. V gave up 7 bases and J gave up 8 bases; unmatched junction bases: 9. Germline V CDR1 and CDR2: WNHNN, SYGVQD (reference sequence). This CDR3 is built from 14 residues. The CDR3 sequence is CASTFCSGSHEQFF. CDR3 bases: TGCGCCAGCACATTCTGTAGCGGGAGCCATGAGCAGTTCTTC.

Of note for this clonotype: One end of the junction varies from germline; a read error may be responsible. The chain uses TRBV6-5 and TRBJ2-7; D gene uncertain. CDR1 is MNHEY, CDR2 SVGAGI, per germline. The CDR3 runs to 11 residues. CDR3 protein: CASRLGYDQYF. CDR3 sequence (DNA): TGTGCCAGCAGGCTTGGATACGATCAGTACTTC.

For this clonotype: Its ends do not fully match the called genes, so a read error is possible. The chain joins TRBV4-1 to TRBJ2-3, with D hard to call. The germline gives CDR1 MGHRA, CDR2 YSYEKL. This CDR3 region has 14 residues. This CDR3 reads CTSSRQSGEDKQYF. The CDR3 DNA reads as TGCACCAGCAGCCGACAAAGTGGGGAAGATAAGCAGTATTTT.

A note on this clonotype: One end of the junction is discordant with germline, which a read error may explain. The V call is TRBV18, the J call TRBJ2-7; D is unclear. The CDR3 runs 14 residues. From germline, CDR1 is KGHSH and CDR2 LQKENI. CDR3 coding DNA: TGTGCCAGCTCACAACTGCACCTCTCCTACGAGCAGTATTTC. It specifies CASSQLHLSYEQYF.

With regard to this clonotype: The junction and the germline gene differ at one end; a read error may be behind it. The V gene is TRBV6-2 or TRBV6-3, the J gene TRBJ2-1, with 8 positions matching TRBD1. The CDR3 is made up of 18 amino acids. CDR1 is MNHEY and CDR2 is SVGEGT in the germline V gene. DNA for the CDR3: TGTGCCAGTAGTTTTAATGTTCAGGGGGCGAGCTCCTGCAATGAGCAGTTCTTC. Its translation is CASSFNVQGASSCNEQFF.

V usage is TRBV7-9 and J usage is TRBJ2-3; possible D gene TRBD2, 5 bases. Trimming left V 4 bases short and J 7 bases short, with 21 bases between. There are 16 residues in the CDR3. Germline CDR1 is SEHNR and CDR2 is FQNEAQ (reference sequence). The CDR3 bases are TGTGCCAGCAGCTCCAACACCGGCGGACTTGCAAATACGCAGTATTTT. Translation: CASSSNTGGLANTQYF.

This CDR3 is CASNPGQGDGEQFF. As DNA, the CDR3 is TGTGCCAGCAATCCGGGACAAGGGGATGGAGAGCAGTTCTTC. The chain links TRBV6-2 or TRBV6-3 to TRBJ2-1; D perhaps matches TRBD1 (6 bases). The length of the CDR3 is 14 residues. V lost 7 bases, J lost 10 bases, and 20 bases lay in between. From germline, CDR1 is MNHEY and CDR2 SVGEGT.

The rearrangement uses TRBV9 and TRBJ1-2; 7 bases line up with TRBD1. With V trimmed by 0 bases and J by 7 bases, 9 bases remained unmatched. CDR1 SGDLS and CDR2 YYNGEE come from the germline V gene. This CDR3 region has 15 residues. The CDR3 sequence: CASSVADRVIGGYTF. DNA of the CDR3: TGTGCCAGCAGCGTAGCTGACAGGGTAATCGGTGGCTACACCTTC.